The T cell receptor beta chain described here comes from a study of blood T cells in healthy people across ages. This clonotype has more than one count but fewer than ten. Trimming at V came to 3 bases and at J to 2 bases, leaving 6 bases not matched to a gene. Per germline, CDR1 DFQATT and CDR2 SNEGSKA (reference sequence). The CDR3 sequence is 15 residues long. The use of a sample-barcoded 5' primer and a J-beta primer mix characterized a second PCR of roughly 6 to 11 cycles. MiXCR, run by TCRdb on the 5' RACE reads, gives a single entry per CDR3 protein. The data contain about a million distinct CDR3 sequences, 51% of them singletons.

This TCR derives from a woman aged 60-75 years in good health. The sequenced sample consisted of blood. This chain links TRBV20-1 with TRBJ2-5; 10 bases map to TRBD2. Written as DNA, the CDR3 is TGCAGTGCTAGCCTATGGACTAGCGGACAAGAGACCCAGTACTTC. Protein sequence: CSASLWTSGQETQYF.